The next 15 T cell receptor beta chains were all read from a single sample in a study of control samples from healthy donors and cancer patients. TCRdb's copy holds only in-frame clones and misses some; the assay was immunoSEQ multiplex PCR. The sample contains under 130,000 clones, around 82% of which appear only once. The sample was blood. The source of these receptors is a woman aged 45-65 years in good health.

For the CDR3, the DNA is TGCGCCAGCAGCTTGGCGGGCCCTTCCTCTGGAAACACCATATATTTT. This translates into CASSLAGPSSGNTIYF. The chain is built from TRBV5-1 and TRBJ1-3; D gene unclear. Per the germline V gene, CDR1 is SGHRS and CDR2 is YFSETQ. The CDR3 length is 16 residues. The V end lost 0 bases, the J end lost 0 bases, and 10 bases lay between the germline ends. The full variable domain, completed using reference TRBV5-1 and TRBJ1-3, is KAGVTQTPRYLIKTRGQQVTLSCSPISGHRSVSWYQQTPGQGLQFLFEYFSETQRNKGNFPGRFSGRQFSNSRSEMNVSTLELGDSALYLCASSLAGPSSGNTIYFGEGSWLTVV.

CDR3 amino acids: CASSIGTVGSTEAFF. CDR3 coding DNA: TGTGCCAGTAGTATAGGGACAGTTGGGAGCACTGAAGCTTTCTTT. This chain connects TRBV19 to TRBJ1-1, with D perhaps TRBD1 (6 bases). Trimming pared 1 base from V and 4 bases from J, leaving 13 bases between. The germline CDR1 and CDR2 sequences are LNHDA and SQIVND (reference sequence). CDR3 size: 15 residues.

The chain carries TRBV5-1 and TRBJ1-4, with D perhaps matching TRBD1 (5 bases). In germline, CDR1 is SGHRS, CDR2 YFSETQ. The CDR3 extends over 13 amino acids. The ends were cut back, 6 bases at V and 5 bases at J, with 11 bases in the middle. CDR3 sequence: CASTPGGNEKLFF. The CDR3 nucleotides are TGCGCCAGCACCCCCGGGGGAAATGAAAAACTGTTTTTT.

This chain joins TRBV30 and TRBJ1-1, with D hard to call. Germline loops: CDR1 GTSNPN, CDR2 SVGIG (reference sequence). The CDR3 spans 15 residues. The ends were cut back, 3 bases at V and 0 bases at J, with 14 bases in the middle. CDR3 residues: CAWRAGLNLNTEAFF. The CDR3 DNA reads TGTGCCTGGAGAGCCGGGTTAAACTTGAACACTGAAGCTTTCTTT.

The rearrangement uses TRBV5-1 and TRBJ1-5, with D possibly being TRBD1 (6 bases). Trimming stripped 4 bases from V and 7 bases from J, with 12 bases between. The CDR3 length is 13 residues. The V gene's germline CDR1 is SGHRS and CDR2 YFSETQ. This CDR3 reads CASSPQGQQPQHF. CDR3 coding DNA: TGCGCCAGCAGCCCCCAGGGGCAACAGCCCCAGCATTTT.

The J gene is TRBJ1-2, the V gene TRBV19; 7 bases map to TRBD1. CDR1 is LNHDA and CDR2 is SQIVND in the germline V gene (reference sequence). The CDR3 runs 15 residues. Losses at the gene ends were 10 bases for V and 8 bases for J; bases not matched to a gene: 19. In nucleotides, the CDR3 is TGTGCCACCCATATTGACAGACAGGGCATTTTGGGCTACACCTTC. It specifies CATHIDRQGILGYTF.

This rearrangement joins TRBV10-3 to TRBJ2-1; the D gene is possibly TRBD2 (6 bases). Germline CDR1 and CDR2: ENHRY and SYGVKD. The CDR3 extends over 12 amino acids. The chain's CDR3 is CASGRDINEQFF. The DNA of the CDR3 is TGTGCATCGGGGCGGGATATCAATGAGCAGTTCTTC.

Points on this clone: Other DNA sequences in this specimen translate into the identical CDR3. The chain combines TRBV11-2 with TRBJ1-5, with 11 bases identical to TRBD1. Germline CDR1 is SGHAT and CDR2 is FQNNGV. Trimming removed 0 bases from V and 7 bases from J; junction bases left unmatched: 5. This CDR3 is built from 16 residues. The CDR3 DNA is TGTGCCAGCAGCTTAGAGATGGGACAGGGGGAACAGCCCCAGCATTTT. This translates into CASSLEMGQGEQPQHF. Together with reference TRBV11-2 and TRBJ1-5, the CDR3 gives the full variable domain: EAGVAQSPRYKIIEKRQSVAFWCNPISGHATLYWYQQILGQGPKLLIQFQNNGVVDDSQLPKDRFSAERLKGVDSTLKIQPAKLEDSAVYLCASSLEMGQGEQPQHFGDGTRLSIL.

The chain joins TRBV9 to TRBJ2-1, with 10 nucleotides matching TRBD2. V shed 3 bases, J shed 3 bases, and the junction held 6 bases outside the gene matches. The germline V gene encodes CDR1 SGDLS and CDR2 YYNGEE. The CDR3 length is 16 residues. CDR3 bases: TGTGCCAGCAGCGGTCGTCTAGCGGGAGTCTACAATGAGCAGTTCTTC. It translates to CASSGRLAGVYNEQFF.

This sequence joins TRBV5-6 and TRBJ2-3, with D possibly called TRBD1 or TRBD2 (5 bases each). The V and J ends lost 3 bases and 3 bases respectively, with 11 bases between them. This CDR3 spans 14 amino acids. Germline-derived CDR1 and CDR2 are SGHDT and YYEEEE. CDR3 loop: CASSSGRLTDTQYF. Here the CDR3 DNA reads TGTGCCAGCAGCTCGGGACGATTGACAGATACGCAGTATTTT.

V usage is TRBV9 and J usage is TRBJ1-6; 8 nucleotides agree with TRBD1. The CDR3 loop spans 16 amino acids. Germline V gene data show CDR1 as SGDLS and CDR2 as YYNGEE. The junction had 7 bases not matched to a gene; V was cut back by 4 bases and J by 4 bases. CDR3 DNA: TGTGCCAGCAGCCCCGGACAGGGATTATATAATTCACCCCTCCACTTT. Encoded protein: CASSPGQGLYNSPLHF.

There are a few counts of this clone. The same CDR3 also results from other DNA sequences found in this sample. The chain recombines TRBV2 with TRBJ2-2, with unresolved D. Germline CDR1 SNHLY, CDR2 FYNNEI. Between the trimmed V and J ends, which lost 6 bases and 0 bases, there was a span of 5 bases. CDR3 length: 13 amino acids. As DNA, the CDR3 is TGTGCCAGCAGCAGGACGAACACCGGGGAGCTGTTTTTT. This sequence encodes CASSRTNTGELFF.

This clone has only one observation. The rearrangement links TRBV18 to TRBJ2-1, with 10 positions matching TRBD2. The germline gives CDR1 KGHSH, CDR2 LQKENI. The CDR3 extends over 15 amino acids. V lost 5 bases, J lost 3 bases, and 4 bases stayed unmatched. CDR3 bases: TGTGCCAGCTCATCTAGCGGGAGAGACTACAATGAGCAGTTCTTC. Protein product: CASSSSGRDYNEQFF.

The chain recombines TRBV12-5 with TRBJ1-1; 9 nucleotides agree with TRBD1. CDR1 is LGHNT and CDR2 is FRNRAP in the germline V gene. J gave up 2 bases and V 7 bases, and 20 bases lay outside the gene matches. This CDR3 is built from 19 residues. This chain's CDR3 is CASVTGTGSSPNTNTEAFF. The CDR3 nucleotides are TGTGCTAGTGTTACCGGGACAGGGAGTTCCCCGAATACTAACACTGAAGCTTTCTTT.

This clone was detected only once. The CDR3 protein is CSVEEGTNEKLFF. CDR3 DNA sequence: TGCAGCGTTGAAGAGGGAACTAATGAAAAACTGTTTTTT. The chain has TRBV29-1 and TRBJ1-4; no firm D call. This CDR3 is 13 amino acids long. Germline-derived CDR1 and CDR2 are SQVTM and ANQGSEA. Trimming shortened V by 0 bases and J by 1 base, and 3 bases separated the two germline ends.